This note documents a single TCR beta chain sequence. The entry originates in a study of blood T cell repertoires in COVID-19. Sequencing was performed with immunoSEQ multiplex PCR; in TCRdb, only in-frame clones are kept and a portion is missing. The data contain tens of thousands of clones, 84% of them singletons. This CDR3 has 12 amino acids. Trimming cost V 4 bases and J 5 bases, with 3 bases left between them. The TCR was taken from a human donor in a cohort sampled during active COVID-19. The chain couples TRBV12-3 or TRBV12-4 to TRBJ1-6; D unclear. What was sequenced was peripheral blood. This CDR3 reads CASSSNNSPLHF. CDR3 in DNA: TGTGCCAGCAGTTCCAATAATTCACCCCTCCACTTT.